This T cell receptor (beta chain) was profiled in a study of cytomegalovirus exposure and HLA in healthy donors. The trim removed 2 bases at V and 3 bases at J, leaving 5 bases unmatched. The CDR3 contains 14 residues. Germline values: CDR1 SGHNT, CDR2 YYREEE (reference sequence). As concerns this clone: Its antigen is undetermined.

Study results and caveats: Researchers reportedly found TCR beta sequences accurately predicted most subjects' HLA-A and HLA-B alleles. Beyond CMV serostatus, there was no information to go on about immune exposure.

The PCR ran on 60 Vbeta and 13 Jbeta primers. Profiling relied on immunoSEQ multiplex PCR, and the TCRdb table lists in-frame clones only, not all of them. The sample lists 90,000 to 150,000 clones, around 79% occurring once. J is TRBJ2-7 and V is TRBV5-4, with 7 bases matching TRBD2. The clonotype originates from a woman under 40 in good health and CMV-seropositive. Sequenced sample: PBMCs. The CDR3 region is CASSFSGARYEQYF. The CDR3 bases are TGTGCCAGCAGCTTCAGCGGGGCCCGCTACGAGCAGTACTTC.